The 2 T cell receptor beta chains below were found in one sample sequenced in a study of blood T cell repertoires in COVID-19. The method was immunoSEQ multiplex PCR; TCRdb's version includes in-frame clones alone and lacks a portion of them. The data show more than 60,000 clones, approximately 82% seen once. The source material was peripheral blood. Receptor source: a man aged 60-69 years with acute or convalescent COVID-19.

The rearrangement uses TRBV19 and TRBJ2-2; D unresolved. The CDR3 spans 13 residues. CDR1 is LNHDA and CDR2 is SQIVND in the germline V gene (reference sequence). Trimming cost V 7 bases and J 1 base, with 7 bases left between them. Here the CDR3 DNA reads TGTGCCAGTACTAATGGGAACACCGGGGAGCTGTTTTTT. Amino acids: CASTNGNTGELFF.

The V gene is TRBV4-3, the J gene TRBJ2-2; TRBD1 aligns across 8 bases. V shed 1 base and J 0 bases; nucleotides not matched to a gene: 1. Looked up from germline, CDR1 is LGHNA and CDR2 is YSLEER. The CDR3 covers 16 residues. DNA for the CDR3: TGCGCCAGCAGCCAAGCGACAGGGGCGAACACCGGGGAGCTGTTTTTT. Amino acid sequence: CASSQATGANTGELFF.